The rows below give T cell receptor beta chains drawn from one sample of a study of shared clonotypes between healthy human individuals. Clones were read by immunoSEQ multiplex PCR, and TCRdb kept only the in-frame ones, dropping some. The profile shows about 1 million clones, around 76% of them singletons. Sample: memory CD4+ T cells sorted from blood. All receptors come from a man between 18 and 29 years old in good health. The CDR3 runs from the conserved cysteine through the conserved F or W. Size tells how often a clone was seen (once, few, many) or the class of an expanded clone, and some rows leave it out.

abundance	v_gene	j_gene	CDR3aa
NA	TRBV5-1	TRBJ1-6	CASRPGTGNNSPLHF
NA	TRBV27	TRBJ1-5	CASRRTANNQPQHF
NA	TRBV7-9	TRBJ1-3	CASSLEFGGGNTIYF
once	TRBV28	TRBJ1-4	CASSVQGVGNEKLFF
once	TRBV13	TRBJ2-1	CASRKSLAGGPYNEQFF
NA	TRBV6-6	TRBJ2-7	CASRFLGSSYEQYF
NA	TRBV18	TRBJ2-3	CASSPRESSTDTQYF
NA	TRBV6-1	TRBJ2-2	CASTIWGGTGELFF
NA	TRBV29-1	TRBJ2-3	CSVDRGGTDTQYF
few	TRBV19	TRBJ2-4	CASSIADRNIQYF
NA	TRBV5-6	TRBJ1-2	CASSLLQGNYGYTF
NA	TRBV12-5	TRBJ2-7	CASGFRFGGHEQYF
NA	TRBV28	TRBJ1-5	CASSLRQDNQPQHF
once	TRBV7-6	TRBJ2-2	CASSSNRVGELFF
NA	TRBV7-2	TRBJ2-5	CASSLGDRVPQETQYF
once	TRBV6-6	TRBJ2-5	CASSYSAGEAKKTQYF
once	TRBV7-2	TRBJ2-7	CASSTGTYEQYF
few	TRBV7-9	TRBJ2-3	CASSLEGIRTDTQYF
NA	TRBV20-1	TRBJ2-7	CSAGLASEQYF
NA	TRBV28	TRBJ2-7	CASSSGKAGEQYF
NA	TRBV4-1	TRBJ2-6	CASSLEGGSGANVLTF
few	TRBV4-1	TRBJ2-3	CASSQEDPSGTADTQYF
NA	TRBV11-2	TRBJ2-2	CASSLRTGGWAGELFF
NA	TRBV7-2	TRBJ2-5	CASSSDDRGETQYF
NA	TRBV19	TRBJ2-5	CASSSPSSGRKETQYF
NA	TRBV28	TRBJ1-1	CASSLGRVNTEAFF
once	TRBV5-1	TRBJ2-7	CASSLDTGAYEQYF
NA	TRBV19	TRBJ1-3	CATGGHLGNTIYF
few	TRBV4-1	TRBJ2-7	CASSQGGQGYEQYF
NA	TRBV2	TRBJ1-2	CASSVVGGNYGYTF